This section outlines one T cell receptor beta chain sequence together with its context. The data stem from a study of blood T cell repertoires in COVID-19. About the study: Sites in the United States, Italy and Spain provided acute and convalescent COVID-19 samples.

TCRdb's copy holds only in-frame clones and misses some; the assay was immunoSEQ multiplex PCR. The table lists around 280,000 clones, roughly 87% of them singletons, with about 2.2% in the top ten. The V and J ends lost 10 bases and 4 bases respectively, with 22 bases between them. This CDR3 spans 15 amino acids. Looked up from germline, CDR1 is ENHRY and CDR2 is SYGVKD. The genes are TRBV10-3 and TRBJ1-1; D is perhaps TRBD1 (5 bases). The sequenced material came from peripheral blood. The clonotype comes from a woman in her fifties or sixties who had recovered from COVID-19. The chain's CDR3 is CASQGGGGSITEAFF. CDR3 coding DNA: TGTGCCAGCCAGGGCGGCGGGGGATCAATCACTGAAGCTTTCTTT.